This T cell receptor (beta chain) was identified during a study of T-cell reconstitution after alpha-beta-depleted transplantation in children. Broader study findings: It was reported that alpha-beta T cells came from several hundred expanded graft clones (about two months after transplant). T-cell counts and diversity at one year post-transplant came mainly from newly produced T cells.

This CDR3 contains 14 residues. V was clipped by 6 bases and J by 7 bases; unmatched bases: 11. Germline V lookup: CDR1 MNHEY, CDR2 SVGEGT. A TCRbeta library incorporating unique molecular identifiers was prepared. TCRdb reprocessed the PCR reads with MiXCR, giving one entry per CDR3 protein. Among 200,000 to 250,000 distinct CDR3 sequences listed, around 8% were seen once. The sample holds many counts of this clonotype. The antigen remains undetermined. The rearrangement links TRBV6-2 or TRBV6-3 to TRBJ2-7, with 8 bases lining up with TRBD1. This receptor was taken from a male patient aged 5 to 17 who had a stem cell transplant for acute lymphoblastic leukemia, so the T cells may come from the graft donor. The material sequenced was PBMCs, mostly from graft donor cells, taken 180 days after TCRalphabeta/CD19-depleted stem cell transplant. This CDR3 is CASRDGQGPREQYF. The DNA for the CDR3 is TGTGCCAGCAGAGATGGACAGGGCCCGCGGGAGCAGTACTTC.